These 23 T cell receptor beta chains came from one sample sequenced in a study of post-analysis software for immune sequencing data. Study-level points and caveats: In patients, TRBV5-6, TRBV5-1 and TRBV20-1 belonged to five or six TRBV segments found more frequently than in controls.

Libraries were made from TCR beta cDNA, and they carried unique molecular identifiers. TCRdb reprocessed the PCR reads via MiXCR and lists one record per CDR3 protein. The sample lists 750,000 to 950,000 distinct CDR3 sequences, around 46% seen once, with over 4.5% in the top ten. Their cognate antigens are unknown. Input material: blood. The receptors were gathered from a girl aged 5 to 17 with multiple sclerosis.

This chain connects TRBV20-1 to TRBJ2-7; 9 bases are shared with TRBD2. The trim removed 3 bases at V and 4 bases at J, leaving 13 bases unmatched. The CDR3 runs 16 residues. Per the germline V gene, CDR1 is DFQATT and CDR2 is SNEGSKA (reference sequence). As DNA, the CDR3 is TGCAGTGCTAGCCCTCGGGGACTAGCCCGGGGATACGAGCAGTACTTC. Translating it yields CSASPRGLARGYEQYF.

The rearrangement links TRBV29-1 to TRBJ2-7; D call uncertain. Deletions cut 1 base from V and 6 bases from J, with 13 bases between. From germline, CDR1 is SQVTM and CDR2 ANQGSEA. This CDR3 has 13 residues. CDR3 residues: CSVEGRTFSEQYF. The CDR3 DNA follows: TGCAGCGTTGAAGGGCGGACCTTCTCCGAGCAGTACTTC.

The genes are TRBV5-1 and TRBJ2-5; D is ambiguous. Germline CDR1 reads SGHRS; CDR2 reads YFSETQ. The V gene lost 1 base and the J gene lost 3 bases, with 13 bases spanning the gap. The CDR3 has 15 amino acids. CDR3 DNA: TGCGCCAGCAGCTTGACCACCCCCGGTGAAGAGACCCAGTACTTC. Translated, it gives CASSLTTPGEETQYF. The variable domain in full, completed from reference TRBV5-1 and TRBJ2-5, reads KAGVTQTPRYLIKTRGQQVTLSCSPISGHRSVSWYQQTPGQGLQFLFEYFSETQRNKGNFPGRFSGRQFSNSRSEMNVSTLELGDSALYLCASSLTTPGEETQYFGPGTRLLVL.

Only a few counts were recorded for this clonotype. CDR3 DNA sequence: TGTGCCAGCACCCGCCCCGGACAGTTCGCCTTGTGGGGCTACACCTTC. This codes for CASTRPGQFALWGYTF. This sequence joins TRBV28 and TRBJ1-2; maybe TRBD1 (6 bases). This CDR3 is built from 16 residues. Germline CDR1 is MDHEN and CDR2 is SYDVKM. V was clipped by 7 bases and J by 8 bases, with 26 bases between them.

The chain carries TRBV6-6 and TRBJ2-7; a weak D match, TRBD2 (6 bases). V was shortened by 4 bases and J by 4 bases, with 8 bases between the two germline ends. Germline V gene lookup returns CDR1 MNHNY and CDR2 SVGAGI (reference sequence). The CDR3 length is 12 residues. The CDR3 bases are TGTGCCAGCAGTTCCCGGGAGTACGAGCAGTACTTC. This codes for CASSSREYEQYF.

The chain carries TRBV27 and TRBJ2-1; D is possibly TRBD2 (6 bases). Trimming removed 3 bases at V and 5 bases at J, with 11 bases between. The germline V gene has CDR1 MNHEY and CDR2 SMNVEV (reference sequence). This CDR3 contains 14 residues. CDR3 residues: CASSLTGLHNEQFF. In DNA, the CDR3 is TGTGCCAGCAGTTTGACGGGACTCCACAATGAGCAGTTCTTC.

CDR3 in amino acids: CASSGTPEGYEAFF. CDR3 nucleotides: TGTGCCAGCAGTGGGACCCCGGAGGGCTATGAAGCTTTCTTT. The chain has TRBV6-1 and TRBJ1-1, with D unclear. In germline, CDR1 is MNHNS, CDR2 SASEGT. The CDR3 is made up of 14 amino acids. V was shortened by 4 bases and J by 7 bases, with 16 bases between the two germline ends.

CDR3 nucleotides: TGTGCCAGCAGTGCCCGGACAGGGGTCTACGAGCAGTACTTC. It is translated as CASSARTGVYEQYF. V is TRBV12-3 or TRBV12-4 and J is TRBJ2-7; 9 nucleotides agree with TRBD1. This CDR3 contains 14 residues. V was pared by 5 bases and J by 3 bases, with 5 bases of the junction left unmatched.

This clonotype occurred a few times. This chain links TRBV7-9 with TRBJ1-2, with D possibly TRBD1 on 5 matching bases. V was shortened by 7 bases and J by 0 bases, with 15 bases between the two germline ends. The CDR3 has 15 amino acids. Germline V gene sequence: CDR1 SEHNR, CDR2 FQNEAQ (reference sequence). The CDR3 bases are TGTGCCAGCACGGGCCCCACAGGAGCTAACTATGGCTACACCTTC. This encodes CASTGPTGANYGYTF.

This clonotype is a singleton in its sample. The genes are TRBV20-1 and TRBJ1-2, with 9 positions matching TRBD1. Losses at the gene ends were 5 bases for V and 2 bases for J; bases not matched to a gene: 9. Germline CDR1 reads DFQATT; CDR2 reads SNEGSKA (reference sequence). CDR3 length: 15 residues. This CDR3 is CSAEVEQGANYGYTF. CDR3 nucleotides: TGCAGTGCTGAGGTTGAACAGGGGGCGAACTATGGCTACACCTTC.

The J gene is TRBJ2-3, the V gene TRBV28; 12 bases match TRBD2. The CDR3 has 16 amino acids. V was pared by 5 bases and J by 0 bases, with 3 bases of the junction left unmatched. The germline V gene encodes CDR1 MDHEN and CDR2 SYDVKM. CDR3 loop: CASSVGTSGSTDTQYF. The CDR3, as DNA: TGTGCCAGCAGTGTTGGGACTAGCGGGAGCACAGATACGCAGTATTTT.

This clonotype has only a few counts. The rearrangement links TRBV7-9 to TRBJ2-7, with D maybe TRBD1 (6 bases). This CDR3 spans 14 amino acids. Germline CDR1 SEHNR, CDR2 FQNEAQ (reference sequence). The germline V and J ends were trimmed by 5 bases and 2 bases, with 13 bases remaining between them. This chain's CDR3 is CASSPGQPAYEQYF. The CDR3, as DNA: TGTGCCAGCAGCCCCGGACAGCCAGCCTACGAGCAGTACTTC.

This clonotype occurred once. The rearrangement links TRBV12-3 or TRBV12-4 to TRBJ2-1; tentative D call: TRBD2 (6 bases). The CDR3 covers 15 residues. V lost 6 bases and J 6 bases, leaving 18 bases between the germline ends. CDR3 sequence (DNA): TGTGCCAGCAGCTCTAGCGTGGGGTGGGGCAATGAGCAGTTCTTC. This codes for CASSSSVGWGNEQFF.

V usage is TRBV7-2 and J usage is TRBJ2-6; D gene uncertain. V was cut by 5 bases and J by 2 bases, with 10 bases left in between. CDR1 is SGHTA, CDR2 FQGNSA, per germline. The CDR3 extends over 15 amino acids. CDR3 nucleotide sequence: TGTGCCAGCAGCCCCACGGTCCCTGGGGCCAACGTCCTGACTTTC. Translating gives CASSPTVPGANVLTF. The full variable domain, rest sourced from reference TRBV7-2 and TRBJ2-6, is GAGVSQSPSNKVTEKGKDVELRCDPISGHTALYWYRQSLGQGLEFLIYFQGNSAPDKSGLPSDRFSAERTGGSVSTLTIQRTQQEDSAVYLCASSPTVPGANVLTFGAGSRLTVL.

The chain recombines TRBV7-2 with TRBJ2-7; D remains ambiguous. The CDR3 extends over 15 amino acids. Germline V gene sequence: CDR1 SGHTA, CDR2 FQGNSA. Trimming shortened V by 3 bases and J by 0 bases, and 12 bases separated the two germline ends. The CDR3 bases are TGTGCCAGCAGCTTTGACCAAGATCACTCCTACGAGCAGTACTTC. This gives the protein CASSFDQDHSYEQYF.

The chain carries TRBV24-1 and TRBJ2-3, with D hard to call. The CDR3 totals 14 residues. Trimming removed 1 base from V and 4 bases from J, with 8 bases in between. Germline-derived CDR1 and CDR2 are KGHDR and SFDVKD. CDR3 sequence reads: CATSDFGEADTQYF. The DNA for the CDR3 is TGTGCCACCAGTGATTTTGGCGAGGCAGATACGCAGTATTTT.

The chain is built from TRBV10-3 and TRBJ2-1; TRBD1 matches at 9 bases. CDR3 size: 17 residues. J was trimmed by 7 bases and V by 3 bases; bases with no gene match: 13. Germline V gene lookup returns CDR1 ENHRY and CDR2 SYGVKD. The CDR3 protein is CAISDKQRGQGENEQFF. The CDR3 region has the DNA TGTGCCATCAGTGACAAACAGAGGGGACAGGGTGAGAATGAGCAGTTCTTC.

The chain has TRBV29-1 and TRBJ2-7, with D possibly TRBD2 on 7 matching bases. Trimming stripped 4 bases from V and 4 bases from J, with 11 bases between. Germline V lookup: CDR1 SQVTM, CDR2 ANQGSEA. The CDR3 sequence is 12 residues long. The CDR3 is CSVGRGGYEQYF. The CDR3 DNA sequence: TGCAGCGTTGGAAGGGGGGGGTACGAGCAGTACTTC.

For the CDR3, the DNA is TGCAGCGTTGAGGACAGGGGCTCTCTTGACTATGGCTACACCTTC. It is translated as CSVEDRGSLDYGYTF. The J gene is TRBJ1-2, the V gene TRBV29-1, with 9 bases aligning to TRBD1. Germline-derived CDR1 and CDR2 are SQVTM and ANQGSEA. With 3 bases clipped from V and 3 bases from J, the junction kept 8 bases outside the gene matches. The CDR3 is made up of 15 amino acids.

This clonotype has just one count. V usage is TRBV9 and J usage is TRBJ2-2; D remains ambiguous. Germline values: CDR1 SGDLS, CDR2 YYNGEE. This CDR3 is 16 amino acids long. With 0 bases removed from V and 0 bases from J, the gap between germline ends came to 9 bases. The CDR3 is CASSVVAQPNTGELFF. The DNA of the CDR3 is TGTGCCAGCAGCGTAGTGGCCCAACCGAACACCGGGGAGCTGTTTTTT.

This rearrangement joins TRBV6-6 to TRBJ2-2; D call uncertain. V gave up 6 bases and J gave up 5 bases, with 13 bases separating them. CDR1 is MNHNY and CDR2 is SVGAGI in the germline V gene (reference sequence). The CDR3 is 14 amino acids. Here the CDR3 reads CASSPSSGTGELFF. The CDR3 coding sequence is TGTGCCAGCAGCCCCTCGAGTGGGACCGGGGAGCTGTTTTTT.

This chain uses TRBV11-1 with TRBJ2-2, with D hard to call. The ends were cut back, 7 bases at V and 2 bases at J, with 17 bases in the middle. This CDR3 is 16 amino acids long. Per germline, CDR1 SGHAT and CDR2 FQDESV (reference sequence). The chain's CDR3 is CASTRGVVANTGELFF. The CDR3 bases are TGTGCCAGCACCAGAGGAGTGGTTGCAAACACCGGGGAGCTGTTTTTT.

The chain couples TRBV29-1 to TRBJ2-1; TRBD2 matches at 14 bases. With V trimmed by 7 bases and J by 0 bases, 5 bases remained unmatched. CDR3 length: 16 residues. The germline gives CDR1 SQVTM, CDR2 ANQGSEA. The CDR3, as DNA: TGCAGCGGTACCGGGACTAGCGGGAGCTCCTACAATGAGCAGTTCTTC. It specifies CSGTGTSGSSYNEQFF.